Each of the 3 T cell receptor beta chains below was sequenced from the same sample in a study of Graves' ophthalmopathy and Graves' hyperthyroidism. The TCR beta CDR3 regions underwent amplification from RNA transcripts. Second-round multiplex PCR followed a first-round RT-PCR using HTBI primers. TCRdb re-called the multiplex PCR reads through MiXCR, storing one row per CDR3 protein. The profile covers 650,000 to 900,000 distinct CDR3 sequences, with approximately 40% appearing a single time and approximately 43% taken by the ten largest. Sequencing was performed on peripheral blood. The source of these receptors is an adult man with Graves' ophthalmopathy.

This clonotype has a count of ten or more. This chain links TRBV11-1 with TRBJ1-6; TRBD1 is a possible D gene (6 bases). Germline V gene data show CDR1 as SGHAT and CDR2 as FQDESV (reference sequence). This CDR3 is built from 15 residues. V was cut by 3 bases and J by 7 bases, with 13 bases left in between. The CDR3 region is CASSFTGSLNSPLHF. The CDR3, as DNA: TGTGCCAGCAGCTTCACAGGGTCTCTGAATTCACCCCTCCACTTT.

CDR3 residues: CASSQDDGFVSYTF. DNA of the CDR3: TGCGCCAGCAGCCAAGATGACGGCTTCGTTAGCTACACCTTC. V usage is TRBV4-1 and J usage is TRBJ1-2; no clear D gene. Germline V gene sequence: CDR1 MGHRA, CDR2 YSYEKL. The V and J ends lost 0 bases and 9 bases respectively, with 14 bases between them. The CDR3 consists of 14 residues.

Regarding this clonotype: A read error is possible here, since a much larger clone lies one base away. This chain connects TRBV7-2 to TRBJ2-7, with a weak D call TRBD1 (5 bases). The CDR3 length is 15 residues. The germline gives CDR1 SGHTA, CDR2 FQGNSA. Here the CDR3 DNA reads TGTGCCAGCAGCCCCCGACAGTTTGCGTCCTACGGGCAGTACTTC. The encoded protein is CASSPRQFASYGQYF.